Below, 18 T cell receptor beta chains from the same sample are listed, as sequenced in a study of shared T cell receptors in the human thymus. TCRdb's copy holds only in-frame clones and misses some; the assay was immunoSEQ multiplex PCR. This sample has hundreds of thousands of clones, with approximately 88% found just once. The data were also submitted as part of a second study, on human thymus T cells.

Input material: thymocytes. These receptors all stem from a boy under two years old with a congenital heart defect.

The J gene is TRBJ2-2, the V gene TRBV10-1; 13 bases fit TRBD2. This CDR3 contains 18 residues. V trimming: 0 bases; J trimming: 6 bases; junction bases outside the gene matches: 7. From germline, CDR1 is WNHNN and CDR2 SYGVQD (reference sequence). The CDR3 is CASSESGLAGEGPGELFF. CDR3 bases: TGCGCCAGCAGTGAGTCCGGACTAGCGGGAGAAGGGCCCGGGGAGCTGTTTTTT.

This rearrangement joins TRBV28 to TRBJ2-7; 7 bases agree with TRBD2. Germline lookup yields CDR1 MDHEN and CDR2 SYDVKM. This CDR3 has 18 residues. V lost 5 bases to trimming and J lost 0 bases; unmatched junction nucleotides: 16. CDR3 sequence reads: CASSPPRGGSPSSYEQYF. CDR3 bases: TGTGCCAGCAGTCCCCCACGGGGCGGGAGTCCCAGCTCCTACGAGCAGTACTTC. Complete variable domain (other parts from reference TRBV28 and TRBJ2-7): DVKVTQSSRYLVKRTGEKVFLECVQDMDHENMFWYRQDPGLGLRLIYFSYDVKMKEKGDIPEGYSVSREKKERFSLILESASTNQTSMYLCASSPPRGGSPSSYEQYFGPGTRLTVT.

The chain has TRBV4-3 and TRBJ1-2, with D tentatively TRBD1 (6 bases). CDR3 length equals 14 residues. Deletions cut 4 bases from V and 8 bases from J, with 17 bases between. Germline CDR1 LGHNA, CDR2 YSLEER. As DNA, the CDR3 is TGCGCCAGCAGCCTACACGGGACACTGGAGGGCTACACCTTC. Translation gives CASSLHGTLEGYTF.

The chain links TRBV28 to TRBJ2-7, with a tentative D call TRBD2 (7 bases). The CDR3 loop spans 14 amino acids. In germline, CDR1 is MDHEN, CDR2 SYDVKM. With 5 bases removed from V and 3 bases from J, the gap between germline ends came to 14 bases. The CDR3: CASSHQGRGYEQYF. The CDR3, as DNA: TGTGCCAGCAGTCACCAGGGGAGGGGCTACGAGCAGTACTTC.

The J gene is TRBJ2-3, the V gene TRBV7-3; 10 nucleotides match TRBD2. Germline V gene data show CDR1 as SGHTA and CDR2 as FQGTGA. CDR3 length: 15 residues. V trimming: 4 bases; J trimming: 4 bases; junction bases outside the gene matches: 5. In DNA form, the CDR3 reads TGTGCCAGCAGCTCAGACCTAGCGGGAGCAGATACGCAGTATTTT. Its translation: CASSSDLAGADTQYF.

V is TRBV21-1 and J is TRBJ1-2; TRBD1 was called by the table and not checked on the DNA. TRBV21-1 constitutes a pseudogene. The CDR3 totals 15 residues. CDR3 amino acids: CASSKTADRENGYTF. CDR3 nucleotide sequence: TGTGCCAGCAGCAAGACGGCGGACAGGGAGAACGGCTACACCTTC.

The chain combines TRBV13 with TRBJ1-3, with 7 bases fitting TRBD1. Germline values: CDR1 PRHDT, CDR2 FYEKMQ (reference sequence). V lost 1 base, J lost 2 bases, and 11 bases stayed unmatched. This CDR3 has 18 amino acids. CDR3 in DNA: TGTGCCAGCAGCTTAGAAGGGGGCACGGCTTTGGCTGGAAACACCATATATTTT. It encodes CASSLEGGTALAGNTIYF.

The V gene is TRBV7-2, the J gene TRBJ2-7; 7 nucleotides align to TRBD2. The CDR3 runs to 17 residues. The junction had 9 bases not matched to a gene; V was cut back by 0 bases and J by 1 base. Per the germline V gene, CDR1 is SGHTA and CDR2 is FQGNSA. The CDR3 DNA sequence: TGTGCCAGCAGCTTAGCGTCTCTGGCGGGAGTGTCCTACGAGCAGTACTTC. This sequence encodes CASSLASLAGVSYEQYF.

The V and J genes are TRBV16 and TRBJ2-5; D remains ambiguous. The CDR3 runs to 13 residues. The V gene's germline CDR1 is KGHSY and CDR2 FQNENV. The V end was cut by 2 bases, the J end by 5 bases, with 9 bases between. For the CDR3, the DNA is TGTGCCAGCAGCCAAGTAGTCACGGAGACCCAGTACTTC. As protein: CASSQVVTETQYF. Supplemented by reference TRBV16 and TRBJ2-5, the full variable domain reads GEEVAQTPKHLVRGEGQKAKLYCAPIKGHSYVFWYQQVLKNEFKFLISFQNENVFDETGMPKERFSAKCLPNSPCSLEIQATKLEDSAVYFCASSQVVTETQYFGPGTRLLVL.

This clone was seen only once. The CDR3 region has the DNA TGTGCCACCAGCAGTGGCGGGTACAGGGCTGGCTATCTAGGGTTCAGAGAGACCCAGTACTTC. Its protein is CATSSGGYRAGYLGFRETQYF. The chain recombines TRBV15 with TRBJ2-5, with D possibly TRBD1 on 6 matching bases. V was cut by 3 bases and J by 4 bases, with 33 bases left in between. The germline V gene has CDR1 LNHNV and CDR2 YYDKDF (reference sequence). This CDR3 contains 21 residues.

This chain uses TRBV5-6 with TRBJ2-3; TRBD2 agrees at 13 bases. The CDR3 runs to 16 residues. With V trimmed by 4 bases and J by 2 bases, 4 bases remained unmatched. CDR1 is SGHDT and CDR2 is YYEEEE in the germline V gene. CDR3 sequence: CASSGTSGTYTDTQYF. DNA of the CDR3: TGTGCCAGCAGCGGGACTAGCGGGACCTACACAGATACGCAGTATTTT.

The V call is TRBV5-4, the J call TRBJ1-2; TRBD1 is a possible D gene (6 bases). The germline V gene encodes CDR1 SGHNT and CDR2 YYREEE (reference sequence). The V end lost 4 bases, the J end lost 6 bases, and 16 bases lay between the germline ends. The CDR3 runs to 14 residues. CDR3: CASSPKMGAHGYTF. The CDR3 DNA reads as TGTGCCAGCAGCCCCAAGATGGGGGCGCATGGCTACACCTTC. The full variable domain, its missing parts supplied by reference TRBV5-4 and TRBJ1-2, is ETGVTQSPTHLIKTRGQQVTLRCSSQSGHNTVSWYQQALGQGPQFIFQYYREEENGRGNFPPRFSGLQFPNYSSELNVNALELDDSALYLCASSPKMGAHGYTFGSGTRLTVV.

The rearrangement links TRBV5-1 to TRBJ2-5; no firm D call. The CDR3 is 14 residues long. Trimming shortened V by 3 bases and J by 4 bases, and 13 bases separated the two germline ends. Per germline, CDR1 SGHRS and CDR2 YFSETQ. The CDR3 here is CASSSVLGGETQYF. The CDR3 DNA reads as TGCGCCAGCAGCTCTGTCTTAGGCGGAGAGACCCAGTACTTC.

The sample holds one count of this clone. The chain couples TRBV5-1 to TRBJ2-5; D is ambiguous. CDR1 is SGHRS, CDR2 YFSETQ, per germline. V lost 2 bases and J 2 bases, leaving 7 bases between the germline ends. The CDR3 sequence is 13 residues long. CDR3 residues: CASSFSVQETQYF. CDR3 DNA: TGCGCCAGCAGCTTTTCAGTTCAAGAGACCCAGTACTTC.

V usage is TRBV10-2 and J usage is TRBJ1-2; no reliable D call. V was cut by 10 bases and J by 2 bases, with 17 bases left in between. The CDR3 length is 14 residues. Looked up from germline, CDR1 is WSHSY and CDR2 is SAAADI. The CDR3 is CATSHPTDNYGYTF. CDR3 nucleotides: TGCGCCACGTCGCACCCGACTGACAACTATGGCTACACCTTC.

V usage is TRBV25-1 and J usage is TRBJ1-2; 11 positions agree with TRBD1. The CDR3 runs to 15 residues. The germline V gene encodes CDR1 MGHDK and CDR2 SYGVNS. Trimming cost V 10 bases and J 4 bases; bases outside gene matches: 11. CDR3 sequence (DNA): TGTGCCACGTCGGTCGTGGGACAGGGGGGCTATGGCTACACCTTC. Protein: CATSVVGQGGYGYTF.

The chain couples TRBV7-6 to TRBJ2-5; 8 bases map to TRBD2. V gave up 1 base and J gave up 3 bases; unmatched junction bases: 7. Germline V CDR1 and CDR2: SGHVS, FNYEAQ. The CDR3 consists of 16 residues. Written as DNA, the CDR3 is TGTGCCAGCAGCTTAGTCACGGGAGGGCCAGAAGAGACCCAGTACTTC. Encoded protein: CASSLVTGGPEETQYF.

The chain combines TRBV28 with TRBJ1-1, with TRBD1 matching 8 bases. CDR1 is MDHEN, CDR2 SYDVKM, per germline. CDR3 length: 14 residues. V shed 2 bases, J shed 3 bases, and the junction held 2 bases outside the gene matches. The CDR3 here is CASSLTGGDTEAFF. The CDR3 DNA is TGTGCCAGCAGTTTAACAGGGGGGGACACTGAAGCTTTCTTT.